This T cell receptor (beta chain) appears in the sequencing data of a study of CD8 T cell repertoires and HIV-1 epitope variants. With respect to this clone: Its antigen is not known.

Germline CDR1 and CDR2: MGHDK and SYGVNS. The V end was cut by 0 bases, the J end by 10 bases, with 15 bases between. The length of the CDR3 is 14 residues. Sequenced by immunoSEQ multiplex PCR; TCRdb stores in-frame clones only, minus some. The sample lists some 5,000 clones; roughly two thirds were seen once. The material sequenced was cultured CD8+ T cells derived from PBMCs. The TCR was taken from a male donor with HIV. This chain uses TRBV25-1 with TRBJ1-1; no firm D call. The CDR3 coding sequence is TGTGCCAGCAGTGAATACCCAGTGTATTATGGAGCTTTCTTT. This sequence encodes CASSEYPVYYGAFF.